Each of the 22 T cell receptor beta chains below was sequenced from the same sample in a study of blood T cell repertoires in COVID-19. Measured with immunoSEQ multiplex PCR; TCRdb has only the in-frame clones, and not every one. The table lists approximately 150,000 clones, approximately 81% of them singletons, with about 5.8% in the top ten. The sequencing sample was made of PBMCs or T cells enriched from blood (not recorded which). These receptors all come from a woman in her thirties or forties with acute COVID-19.

This chain connects TRBV7-9 to TRBJ2-3; TRBD2 agrees at 12 bases. J was trimmed by 2 bases and V by 1 base; bases with no gene match: 7. CDR1 is SEHNR and CDR2 is FQNEAQ in the germline V gene (reference sequence). This CDR3 has 18 amino acids. The CDR3 spells CASSLVTSGRQNTDTQYF. The CDR3 bases are TGTGCCAGCAGCTTAGTGACTAGCGGGAGACAAAACACAGATACGCAGTATTTT.

The chain links TRBV9 to TRBJ2-5, with TRBD2 identical over 10 bases. CDR1 is SGDLS, CDR2 YYNGEE, per germline. The junction had 4 bases not matched to a gene; V was cut back by 3 bases and J by 5 bases. The CDR3 runs 14 residues. CDR3 DNA sequence: TGTGCCAGCAGCGGCGGGACTAGCGCCGAGACCCAGTACTTC. Its protein is CASSGGTSAETQYF.

The chain joins TRBV10-2 to TRBJ2-7, with D perhaps TRBD2 (5 bases). Germline V gene lookup returns CDR1 WSHSY and CDR2 SAAADI. V lost 4 bases and J 2 bases, leaving 18 bases between the germline ends. The CDR3 contains 16 residues. CDR3 in amino acids: CASSVGTGSFPYEQYF. DNA for the CDR3: TGCGCCAGCAGTGTTGGTACGGGGTCTTTCCCCTACGAGCAGTACTTC.

The rearrangement uses TRBV19 and TRBJ1-5; D possibly corresponds to TRBD1 (5 bases). There are 17 residues in the CDR3. Germline lookup yields CDR1 LNHDA and CDR2 SQIVND (reference sequence). V gave up 0 bases and J gave up 6 bases, with 18 bases separating them. Written as DNA, the CDR3 is TGTGCCAGTAGTATAGACGGGGGAGGGGAACTCGGTCAGCCCCAGCATTTT. It translates to CASSIDGGGELGQPQHF.

The rearrangement uses TRBV30 and TRBJ1-5, with 10 nucleotides matching TRBD1. Germline CDR1 reads GTSNPN; CDR2 reads SVGIG (reference sequence). V lost 2 bases and J lost 6; bases outside the gene matches: 4. The CDR3 has 14 residues. The CDR3, as DNA: TGTGCCTGGAGTACCGGGACAGGGGTTCAGCCCCAGCATTTT. Protein product: CAWSTGTGVQPQHF.

V gene TRBV19 combines with J gene TRBJ1-6, with D uncertain. Trimming stripped 5 bases from V and 0 bases from J, with 11 bases between. Germline V gene lookup returns CDR1 LNHDA and CDR2 SQIVND (reference sequence). This CDR3 has 16 residues. The DNA for the CDR3 is TGTGCCAGTAGTCGAGAGGAAAGCTCCTATAATTCACCCCTCCACTTT. Translation: CASSREESSYNSPLHF.

The V gene is TRBV6-6, the J gene TRBJ1-2; maybe TRBD1 (5 bases). CDR3 length: 13 residues. The ends were cut back, 6 bases at V and 1 base at J, with 9 bases in the middle. The germline CDR1 and CDR2 sequences are MNHNY and SVGAGI (reference sequence). CDR3 sequence: CASRHQGNYGYTF. CDR3 bases: TGTGCCAGCAGACACCAGGGTAACTATGGCTACACCTTC.

The chain employs TRBV12-5 and TRBJ2-3, with TRBD1 matching 9 bases. V trimming: 3 bases; J trimming: 1 base; junction bases outside the gene matches: 11. This CDR3 contains 18 residues. In germline, CDR1 is LGHNT, CDR2 FRNRAP. The CDR3 DNA follows: TGTGCTAGTGGTTTTCCTACTACCCGGGACAGGGGCACAGATACGCAGTATTTT. Protein sequence: CASGFPTTRDRGTDTQYF.

This clone has just one count. V is TRBV5-1 and J is TRBJ1-2, with TRBD1 identical over 7 bases. The trim removed 4 bases at V and 2 bases at J, leaving 8 bases unmatched. The CDR3 runs 15 residues. Germline lookup yields CDR1 SGHRS and CDR2 YFSETQ. CDR3 sequence (DNA): TGCGCCAGCAGCCCTGACAGGGCTGGGAACTATGGCTACACCTTC. Its translation is CASSPDRAGNYGYTF.

The CDR3: CASSLVAGSYEQYF. CDR3 bases: TGTGCCAGCAGCTTAGTGGCAGGTTCCTACGAGCAGTACTTC. The chain recombines TRBV7-2 with TRBJ2-7, with D hard to call. Germline V CDR1 and CDR2: SGHTA, FQGNSA. The V and J ends lost 1 base and 1 base respectively, with 8 bases between them. The CDR3 spans 14 residues.

The rearrangement uses TRBV19 and TRBJ1-1; TRBD1 aligns across 7 bases. The V and J ends lost 1 base and 5 bases, in that order; junction bases with no gene match: 13. Looked up from germline, CDR1 is LNHDA and CDR2 is SQIVND (reference sequence). The CDR3 sequence is 17 residues long. CDR3 sequence reads: CASSIAGTVRRETEAFF. The CDR3 nucleotides are TGTGCCAGTAGTATAGCCGGGACAGTCAGGAGAGAGACTGAAGCTTTCTTT.

This rearrangement joins TRBV9 to TRBJ2-7; D is perhaps TRBD2 (6 bases). Deletions cut 4 bases from V and 6 bases from J, with 20 bases between. The CDR3 has 15 residues. CDR1 SGDLS and CDR2 YYNGEE come from the germline V gene. The CDR3 reads CASSPRTNLGSEQYF. The DNA for the CDR3 is TGTGCCAGCAGCCCTCGGACTAATTTGGGGTCCGAGCAGTACTTC.

V gene TRBV18 combines with J gene TRBJ2-1; 8 bases line up with TRBD2. The CDR3 length is 15 residues. V shed 0 bases, J shed 5 bases, and the junction held 3 bases outside the gene matches. Looked up from germline, CDR1 is KGHSH and CDR2 is LQKENI. CDR3 amino acids: CASSPPGTRNNEQFF. The CDR3 bases are TGTGCCAGCTCACCACCCGGGACTAGAAACAATGAGCAGTTCTTC.

The CDR3: CASSRRDSSITDTQYF. CDR3 nucleotide sequence: TGTGCCAGCTCACGGCGGGACTCCTCTATTACAGATACGCAGTATTTT. V gene TRBV18 combines with J gene TRBJ2-3, with D possibly TRBD2 on 6 matching bases. The CDR3 has 16 residues. Germline CDR1 is KGHSH and CDR2 is LQKENI. The V end was cut by 4 bases, the J end by 3 bases, with 17 bases between. The full variable domain, with the rest looked up from reference TRBV18 and TRBJ2-3, is NAGVMQNPRHLVRRRGQEARLRCSPMKGHSHVYWYRQLPEEGLKFMVYLQKENIIDESGMPKERFSAEFPKEGPSILRIQQVVRGDSAAYFCASSRRDSSITDTQYFGPGTRLTVL.

The rearrangement joins TRBV9 to TRBJ2-1; D possibly corresponds to TRBD2 (5 bases). The V and J ends lost 2 bases and 5 bases respectively, with 17 bases between them. The CDR3 sequence is 16 residues long. Germline assignment: CDR1 SGDLS and CDR2 YYNGEE. The DNA for the CDR3 is TGTGCCAGCAGCGTTCGTAGCCGGGTCGGGGACAATGAGCAGTTCTTC. Translating gives CASSVRSRVGDNEQFF. Supplemented by reference TRBV9 and TRBJ2-1, the full variable domain reads DSGVTQTPKHLITATGQRVTLRCSPRSGDLSVYWYQQSLDQGLQFLIQYYNGEERAKGNILERFSAQQFPDLHSELNLSSLELGDSALYFCASSVRSRVGDNEQFFGPGTRLTVL.

The chain carries TRBV6-5 and TRBJ2-5; D perhaps matches TRBD2 (5 bases). V shed 7 bases and J shed 7 bases, with 16 bases lying between them. The CDR3 contains 13 residues. Per the germline V gene, CDR1 is MNHEY and CDR2 is SVGAGI. The DNA for the CDR3 is TGTGCCAGCATAAGGACTCCCTCGGGGACCCAGTACTTC. Encoded protein: CASIRTPSGTQYF.

The chain is built from TRBV6-2 or TRBV6-3 and TRBJ2-5; 11 nucleotides agree with TRBD2. CDR3 length: 19 amino acids. The trim removed 2 bases at V and 4 bases at J, leaving 15 bases unmatched. The germline gives CDR1 MNHEY, CDR2 SVGEGT. In nucleotides, the CDR3 is TGTGCCAGCAGTTACAAAGGACTTCCTAGCGGGAGGACGGGAGAGACCCAGTACTTC. This translates into CASSYKGLPSGRTGETQYF.

This clone was observed once. The V and J genes are TRBV4-2 and TRBJ1-5; tentatively, D is TRBD1 (5 bases). Germline values: CDR1 LGHNA, CDR2 YNFKEQ. Trimming left V 3 bases short and J 9 bases short, with 12 bases between. This CDR3 has 13 residues. The CDR3 region has the DNA TGTGCCAGCAGCCATGTACAGGAGGGGCCCCAGCATTTT. Translating gives CASSHVQEGPQHF.

The J gene is TRBJ1-5, the V gene TRBV2; D is undetermined. V was shortened by 2 bases and J by 1 base, with 15 bases between the two germline ends. Looked up from germline, CDR1 is SNHLY and CDR2 is FYNNEI. There are 17 residues in the CDR3. CDR3 sequence: CASSELGVIRSNQPQHF. The CDR3 nucleotides read TGTGCCAGCAGTGAACTCGGGGTGATAAGAAGCAATCAGCCCCAGCATTTT.

This clone was detected many times. The rearrangement uses TRBV14 and TRBJ1-3; D is possibly TRBD1 (5 bases). V was clipped by 3 bases and J by 5 bases, with 11 bases between them. This CDR3 has 14 residues. CDR1 is SGHDN and CDR2 is FVKESK in the germline V gene. The CDR3: CASSQSGTRNTIYF. CDR3 sequence (DNA): TGTGCCAGCAGCCAGTCCGGGACTCGAAACACCATATATTTT.

The rearrangement joins TRBV4-1 to TRBJ2-4; 15 bases are a match to TRBD2. The CDR3 totals 22 residues. V lost 4 bases and J lost 1; bases outside the gene matches: 17. The germline CDR1 and CDR2 sequences are MGHRA and YSYEKL. DNA of the CDR3: TGCGCCAGCAGCCTAGATACCTGGGGACTAGCGGGAGGTCTTGGTGCCAAAAACATTCAGTACTTC. This codes for CASSLDTWGLAGGLGAKNIQYF.

V gene TRBV27 combines with J gene TRBJ2-1, with 7 bases aligning to TRBD1. J lost 6 bases, V lost 4 bases, and 6 bases had no gene match. The CDR3 has 14 residues. Germline V lookup: CDR1 MNHEY, CDR2 SMNVEV (reference sequence). CDR3 sequence reads: CASSSGGRINEQFF. The CDR3 DNA follows: TGTGCCAGCAGTTCAGGGGGACGGATCAATGAGCAGTTCTTC.